What follows are 24 T cell receptor beta chains derived from one specimen sequenced in a study of cytomegalovirus exposure and HLA in healthy donors. The PCR was carried out with 60 Vbeta primers and 13 Jbeta primers. Clones were sequenced by immunoSEQ multiplex PCR, and TCRdb holds only the in-frame ones, with some missing. Altogether about 140,000 clones are present, around a tenth being singletons, with the ten largest covering approximately 1.9%. Sequences were obtained from PBMCs. These TCRs come from a man aged 50-60 years in good health and CMV-seronegative.

This clone was found a few times. V and J are TRBV5-5 and TRBJ1-4; D possibly corresponds to TRBD1 (6 bases). CDR1 is SGHKS and CDR2 is YYEKEE in the germline V gene (reference sequence). The CDR3 is made up of 17 amino acids. The V end was cut by 1 base, the J end by 5 bases, with 18 bases between. CDR3 in amino acids: CASSLRERGIGNEKLFF. The CDR3, as DNA: TGTGCCAGCAGCTTGAGAGAAAGGGGGATTGGCAATGAAAAACTGTTTTTT.

For the CDR3, the DNA is TGTGCCAGCAGCTCTAGCGGGGGCACAGATACGCAGTATTTT. Encoded protein: CASSSSGGTDTQYF. This rearrangement joins TRBV11-3 to TRBJ2-3; 9 bases fit TRBD2. The junction had 0 bases not matched to a gene; V was cut back by 4 bases and J by 1 base. This CDR3 spans 14 amino acids. Germline values: CDR1 SGHNT, CDR2 YENEEA.

In this sample, this clone turned up a few times. This chain connects TRBV5-1 to TRBJ2-7; 7 bases line up with TRBD1. CDR1 is SGHRS, CDR2 YFSETQ, per germline. J lost 1 base, V lost 0 bases, and 7 bases had no gene match. The CDR3 covers 16 residues. CDR3 nucleotide sequence: TGCGCCAGCAGCTTGGCCTCGAGACAGGGATCCTACGAGCAGTACTTC. It encodes CASSLASRQGSYEQYF.

This clone was observed a handful of times. The chain employs TRBV30 and TRBJ1-1; 7 bases match TRBD1. Germline V gene lookup returns CDR1 GTSNPN and CDR2 SVGIG (reference sequence). Losses at the gene ends were 3 bases for V and 6 bases for J; bases not matched to a gene: 13. The CDR3 totals 15 residues. The CDR3 loop reads CAWSADAGGMAEAFF. CDR3 nucleotides: TGTGCCTGGAGCGCCGACGCAGGGGGAATGGCTGAAGCTTTCTTT.

V and J are TRBV5-1 and TRBJ1-4; a weak D match, TRBD1 (6 bases). CDR3 length equals 15 residues. The germline V gene encodes CDR1 SGHRS and CDR2 YFSETQ. V dropped 4 bases and J dropped 6 bases, with 16 bases sitting between them. DNA of the CDR3: TGCGCCAGCAGCATAACAGGGACCGCTTATGAAAAACTGTTTTTT. Its translation: CASSITGTAYEKLFF.

This clone has only one observation. Relative to the germline gene, one junction end is altered; a read error may explain this. The chain links TRBV4-1 to TRBJ2-7, with D perhaps matching TRBD2 (6 bases). CDR3 length equals 16 residues. Germline CDR1 and CDR2: MGHRA and YSYEKL. The CDR3 spells CASSKDRREGPYEQYF. The CDR3 nucleotides read TGCGCCAGCAGCAAAGATAGGCGGGAAGGGCCCTACGAGCAGTACTTC.

This clone was seen a handful of times. The V gene is TRBV7-2, the J gene TRBJ2-3; tentatively, D is TRBD1 (5 bases). Germline CDR1 SGHTA, CDR2 FQGNSA. V lost 0 bases, J lost 4 bases, and 11 bases lay in between. The length of the CDR3 is 15 residues. The CDR3 DNA follows: TGTGCCAGCAGCTTAGCAAGGGGTCAAGCAGATACGCAGTATTTT. Translation gives CASSLARGQADTQYF.

The chain recombines TRBV6-6 with TRBJ2-2; D not certain. Germline CDR1 MNHNY, CDR2 SVGAGI (reference sequence). CDR3 length equals 16 residues. V lost 0 bases and J lost 7, with 15 bases in between. The CDR3 loop reads CASSYSVTGNGGELFF. The CDR3 region has the DNA TGTGCCAGCAGTTACTCGGTGACTGGAAACGGCGGGGAGCTGTTTTTT.

The chain recombines TRBV11-2 with TRBJ1-2; 9 bases are a match to TRBD1. V lost 1 base, J lost 8 bases, and 2 bases stayed unmatched. The CDR3 is made up of 13 amino acids. Germline V gene sequence: CDR1 SGHAT, CDR2 FQNNGV. As DNA, the CDR3 is TGTGCCAGCAGCTTAGTAACAGGGGGCGGCTACACCTTC. Its protein is CASSLVTGGGYTF.

The chain couples TRBV2 to TRBJ2-3, with 7 bases aligning to TRBD1. The V and J ends lost 5 bases and 0 bases, in that order; junction bases with no gene match: 8. Germline V gene sequence: CDR1 SNHLY, CDR2 FYNNEI. CDR3 size: 16 residues. The CDR3 region is CASSRQGSPSTDTQYF. The CDR3 DNA is TGTGCCAGCAGTCGACAGGGCTCCCCAAGCACAGATACGCAGTATTTT.

This clone was observed a handful of times. The rearrangement uses TRBV14 and TRBJ2-6; TRBD1 matches 7 bases. This CDR3 is built from 19 residues. Germline assignment: CDR1 SGHDN and CDR2 FVKESK. V was clipped by 0 bases and J by 4 bases; unmatched bases: 12. CDR3 protein: CASSQDLWRQGSGANVLTF. The CDR3 DNA reads TGTGCCAGCAGCCAAGATCTATGGCGACAGGGATCAGGGGCCAACGTCCTGACTTTC.

This clone was observed a few times. This rearrangement joins TRBV5-1 to TRBJ2-5; 8 bases align to TRBD2. Germline CDR1 SGHRS, CDR2 YFSETQ. V shed 1 base, J shed 1 base, and the junction held 6 bases outside the gene matches. This CDR3 region has 16 residues. CDR3 sequence: CASSLSPSGLQETQYF. CDR3 nucleotide sequence: TGCGCCAGCAGCTTGAGTCCTAGCGGGCTCCAAGAGACCCAGTACTTC.

The chain carries TRBV4-2 and TRBJ1-1; D is ambiguous. From germline, CDR1 is LGHNA and CDR2 YNFKEQ. V gave up 1 base and J gave up 5 bases, with 5 bases separating them. The CDR3 consists of 12 residues. The CDR3 spells CASSQGSTEAFF. The CDR3 coding sequence is TGTGCCAGCAGCCAAGGTTCTACTGAAGCTTTCTTT.

This clone was observed a few times. This chain uses TRBV7-9 with TRBJ1-1; unclear D gene. The CDR3 runs to 13 residues. V lost 5 bases, J lost 2 bases, and 9 bases lay in between. CDR1 is SEHNR and CDR2 is FQNEAQ in the germline V gene (reference sequence). This CDR3 is CASSQGVNTEAFF. The CDR3, as DNA: TGTGCCAGCAGCCAAGGAGTCAACACTGAAGCTTTCTTT.

This clone was detected once. The V call is TRBV10-2, the J call TRBJ1-3, with D uncertain. The CDR3 runs to 16 residues. CDR1 and CDR2 from the germline V gene are WSHSY and SAAADI. The germline V and J ends were trimmed by 7 bases and 4 bases, with 20 bases remaining between them. The CDR3 nucleotides read TGCGCCAGCACTGGCGGCTTCCCGGTAGACGGAAACACCATATATTTT. Protein product: CASTGGFPVDGNTIYF.

This sequence joins TRBV9 and TRBJ1-2, with D unresolved. This CDR3 is 14 amino acids long. Germline CDR1 and CDR2: SGDLS and YYNGEE. V lost 3 bases and J 0 bases, leaving 9 bases between the germline ends. CDR3: CASSAISANYGYTF. CDR3 sequence (DNA): TGTGCCAGCAGCGCCATTAGTGCTAACTATGGCTACACCTTC.

This clone was seen more than once but under ten times. The rearrangement uses TRBV19 and TRBJ1-2, with TRBD1 identical over 8 bases. Looked up from germline, CDR1 is LNHDA and CDR2 is SQIVND (reference sequence). Trimming took 6 bases from V and 2 from J; bases not matched to a gene: 5. The CDR3 runs to 14 residues. The CDR3 DNA reads as TGTGCCAGTAGCCAGGGGGCGTCAAACTATGGCTACACCTTC. This translates into CASSQGASNYGYTF.

This clone was recorded only once. The chain uses TRBV7-3 and TRBJ2-5; a weak D match, TRBD1 (6 bases). V was cut by 3 bases and J by 5 bases, with 10 bases left in between. The CDR3 runs 13 residues. Germline CDR1 SGHTA, CDR2 FQGTGA. The CDR3 DNA reads TGTGCCAGCAGCTTTAACAGGGAGGAGACCCAGTACTTC. Residues: CASSFNREETQYF.

This chain connects TRBV7-9 to TRBJ2-1; TRBD1 might be the D (6 bases). Trimming left V 2 bases short and J 3 bases short, with 11 bases between. This CDR3 contains 15 residues. Germline CDR1 SEHNR, CDR2 FQNEAQ (reference sequence). CDR3 sequence: CASSLKGEIYNEQFF. The CDR3, as DNA: TGTGCCAGCAGCTTAAAGGGGGAGATCTACAATGAGCAGTTCTTC.

In DNA form, the CDR3 reads TGTGCCAGCAGCCAAGACGTCAGGGCCTCTGGGGCCAACGTCCTGACTTTC. Translating it yields CASSQDVRASGANVLTF. V gene TRBV14 combines with J gene TRBJ2-6, with D possibly TRBD1 on 5 matching bases. The V end was cut by 0 bases, the J end by 0 bases, with 9 bases between. The CDR3 is made up of 17 amino acids. Germline CDR1 is SGHDN and CDR2 is FVKESK.

A few counts support this clone. This chain uses TRBV7-3 with TRBJ2-1; TRBD2 matches 9 bases. This CDR3 has 13 residues. The V segment lost 5 bases and the J segment 5 bases; nucleotides outside the gene matches: 1. Germline values: CDR1 SGHTA, CDR2 FQGTGA. CDR3 sequence: CASSRTSDNEQFF. CDR3 DNA sequence: TGTGCCAGCAGCCGGACTAGCGACAATGAGCAGTTCTTC. Full variable domain (rest looked up from reference TRBV7-3 and TRBJ2-1): GAGVSQTPSNKVTEKGKYVELRCDPISGHTALYWYRQSLGQGPEFLIYFQGTGAADDSGLPNDRFFAVRPEGSVSTLKIQRTERGDSAVYLCASSRTSDNEQFFGPGTRLTVL.

This clone was seen a few times. The chain combines TRBV25-1 with TRBJ1-4; D is uncertain. Trimming took 6 bases from V and 8 from J, leaving 16 bases between them. Germline V gives CDR1 MGHDK, CDR2 SYGVNS. This CDR3 comprises 14 residues. CDR3 bases: TGTGCCAGCAGCCTTGACACAGTACGAGAAAAACTGTTTTTT. Its protein product is CASSLDTVREKLFF.

V gene TRBV4-2 combines with J gene TRBJ2-3; a weak D match, TRBD2 (6 bases). The V end was cut by 0 bases, the J end by 2 bases, with 9 bases between. Germline assignment: CDR1 LGHNA and CDR2 YNFKEQ. The CDR3 totals 15 residues. The CDR3 sequence is CASSQEAGSTDTQYF. For the CDR3, the DNA is TGTGCCAGCAGCCAAGAGGCGGGATCCACAGATACGCAGTATTTT.

The chain uses TRBV28 and TRBJ1-5, with D possibly TRBD1 on 5 matching bases. V was cut by 1 base and J by 6 bases, with 16 bases left in between. The CDR3 covers 16 residues. Germline V gives CDR1 MDHEN, CDR2 SYDVKM. CDR3 protein: CASSLSGRDGFQPQHF. DNA for the CDR3: TGTGCCAGCAGTTTATCGGGCAGGGATGGGTTTCAGCCCCAGCATTTT.